The 20 T cell receptor beta chains below all came from one sample that was sequenced in a study of cytomegalovirus exposure and HLA in healthy donors. The assay was immunoSEQ multiplex PCR, and TCRdb's table has in-frame clones only and misses some. The sample contains fewer than 200,000 clones, around nine tenths of which appear only once. Sequencing input: PBMCs. These TCRs come from a man aged 25 to 40 in good health and CMV-seropositive.

V gene TRBV30 combines with J gene TRBJ1-6; no firm D call. Trimming shortened V by 6 bases and J by 6 bases, and 9 bases separated the two germline ends. This CDR3 contains 12 residues. Germline V gene data show CDR1 as GTSNPN and CDR2 as SVGIG (reference sequence). The chain's CDR3 is CACCSPNSPLHF. In nucleotides, the CDR3 is TGTGCCTGCTGTTCCCCTAATTCACCCCTCCACTTT.

As DNA, the CDR3 is TGTGCCAGCAGCCCTGGGACTAGCGGGAGAGATACGCAGTATTTT. Translation: CASSPGTSGRDTQYF. The V gene is TRBV9, the J gene TRBJ2-3, with TRBD2 matching 14 bases. There are 15 residues in the CDR3. Germline V lookup: CDR1 SGDLS, CDR2 YYNGEE. J gave up 5 bases and V 4 bases, and 3 bases lay outside the gene matches.

V is TRBV5-1 and J is TRBJ2-3; D might be TRBD1 or TRBD2, each matching 6 bases. The V gene's germline CDR1 is SGHRS and CDR2 YFSETQ. The CDR3 has 15 amino acids. Trimming left V 0 bases short and J 1 base short, with 9 bases between. Written as DNA, the CDR3 is TGCGCCAGCAGCTTGGGGGGGGCGGGCACAGATACGCAGTATTTT. Translation gives CASSLGGAGTDTQYF. Full variable domain (missing parts from reference TRBV5-1 and TRBJ2-3): KAGVTQTPRYLIKTRGQQVTLSCSPISGHRSVSWYQQTPGQGLQFLFEYFSETQRNKGNFPGRFSGRQFSNSRSEMNVSTLELGDSALYLCASSLGGAGTDTQYFGPGTRLTVL.

V usage is TRBV19 and J usage is TRBJ2-7; 12 bases map to TRBD1. The ends lost 5 bases at V and 6 bases at J; junction bases unmatched: 8. The CDR3 covers 15 residues. Germline V gene sequence: CDR1 LNHDA, CDR2 SQIVND (reference sequence). The CDR3, as DNA: TGTGCCAGTAGTCCGCCGGGACAGGGGGCGGGCGAGCAGTACTTC. Translation gives CASSPPGQGAGEQYF.

Notes on this clone: A read error may produce the germline difference seen at one junction end. The chain has TRBV7-7 and TRBJ1-3; no clear D gene. Germline lookup yields CDR1 SSHAT and CDR2 FNYEAQ (reference sequence). CDR3 length: 15 residues. The CDR3 nucleotides read TGTGCTAGCAGCCCTAGTGGCCAGGCTGGAAACACCATATATTTT. Amino acid sequence: CASSPSGQAGNTIYF.

The CDR3 is CASSPVDYNEQFF. The DNA of the CDR3 is TGCGCCAGCAGCCCCGTCGACTACAATGAGCAGTTCTTC. The chain joins TRBV5-1 to TRBJ2-1, with D uncertain. Germline loops: CDR1 SGHRS, CDR2 YFSETQ. The germline V and J ends were trimmed by 4 bases and 3 bases, with 8 bases remaining between them. The CDR3 covers 13 residues.

The rearrangement links TRBV6-1 to TRBJ2-6; D unclear. The CDR3 is 18 amino acids. The V end lost 3 bases, the J end lost 0 bases, and 15 bases lay between the germline ends. The germline CDR1 and CDR2 sequences are MNHNS and SASEGT. CDR3 bases: TGTGCCAGCAGTGATCCCCCCCTGGTTCGCTCTGGGGCCAACGTCCTGACTTTC. Its protein product is CASSDPPLVRSGANVLTF.

The CDR3 loop is CASSSDRYQETQYF. The CDR3 DNA sequence: TGTGCCAGCAGCTCCGACAGGTACCAAGAGACCCAGTACTTC. The rearrangement links TRBV7-2 to TRBJ2-5; D possibly corresponds to TRBD1 (6 bases). The V end lost 4 bases, the J end lost 0 bases, and 9 bases lay between the germline ends. This CDR3 has 14 residues. The germline gives CDR1 SGHTA, CDR2 FQGNSA.

The chain joins TRBV5-1 to TRBJ2-2, with D tentatively TRBD1 (6 bases). The ends were cut back, 5 bases at V and 0 bases at J, with 26 bases in the middle. Germline CDR1 reads SGHRS; CDR2 reads YFSETQ. The CDR3 extends over 20 amino acids. Here the CDR3 DNA reads TGCGCCAGCAGTTTGCCCATCGCGCCTACAGGGAGAACGAACACCGGGGAGCTGTTTTTT. This codes for CASSLPIAPTGRTNTGELFF.

The rearrangement links TRBV6-5 to TRBJ2-1; no firm D call. V shed 5 bases and J shed 14 bases, with 13 bases lying between them. Germline V CDR1 and CDR2: MNHEY, SVGAGI. There are 11 residues in the CDR3. This chain's CDR3 is CASSPAPVEFF. CDR3 DNA sequence: TGTGCCAGCAGTCCGGCACCTGTTGAGTTCTTC.

The rearrangement uses TRBV7-9 and TRBJ2-3; D is unclear. Germline lookup yields CDR1 SEHNR and CDR2 FQNEAQ (reference sequence). The length of the CDR3 is 13 residues. V lost 5 bases to trimming and J lost 2 bases, with 8 bases between them. This chain's CDR3 is CASSRGFTDTQYF. CDR3 in DNA: TGTGCCAGCAGCCGTGGGTTCACAGATACGCAGTATTTT.

This clone was seen a few times. The V call is TRBV10-3, the J call TRBJ1-6, with no clear D. Trimming cost V 6 bases and J 0 bases, with 9 bases left between them. This CDR3 has 15 residues. The germline V gene has CDR1 ENHRY and CDR2 SYGVKD. The CDR3 nucleotides are TGTGCCATCAGCGGCAAAAGCTCCTATAATTCACCCCTCCACTTT. This translates into CAISGKSSYNSPLHF.

The chain employs TRBV5-6 and TRBJ1-1, with 8 nucleotides matching TRBD1. The CDR3 covers 16 residues. The germline gives CDR1 SGHDT, CDR2 YYEEEE. Trimming took 3 bases from V and 2 from J; bases not matched to a gene: 9. The CDR3 coding sequence is TGTGCCAGCAGCTCGGTAGGGACAGGTAAAAACACTGAAGCTTTCTTT. Its translation: CASSSVGTGKNTEAFF.

The rearrangement joins TRBV4-1 to TRBJ2-1; 9 positions agree with TRBD2. Losses at the gene ends were 0 bases for V and 3 bases for J; bases not matched to a gene: 6. This CDR3 contains 17 residues. From germline, CDR1 is MGHRA and CDR2 YSYEKL. CDR3 amino acids: CASSQDSASGVYNEQFF. The CDR3 coding sequence is TGCGCCAGCAGCCAAGATTCGGCTAGCGGGGTCTACAATGAGCAGTTCTTC.

Of note for this clone: One end of the junction fails to match germline, which may point to a read error. The chain uses TRBV19 and TRBJ2-7; D is perhaps TRBD2 (7 bases). The length of the CDR3 is 16 residues. Germline lookup yields CDR1 LNHDA and CDR2 SQIVND (reference sequence). CDR3 sequence reads: CASSTASTGGMGRVHF. The CDR3, as DNA: TGTGCCAGTAGTACGGCCTCGACAGGCGGAATGGGGAGGGTCCACTTC.

The CDR3 DNA sequence: TGCGCCAGCAGCTGGACTAGCGGGAAGTACAATGAGCAGTTCTTC. It specifies CASSWTSGKYNEQFF. The rearrangement joins TRBV5-1 to TRBJ2-1; 12 bases are shared with TRBD2. This CDR3 has 15 amino acids. J lost 4 bases, V lost 3 bases, and 2 bases had no gene match. The germline V gene has CDR1 SGHRS and CDR2 YFSETQ. Full variable domain (missing parts from reference TRBV5-1 and TRBJ2-1): KAGVTQTPRYLIKTRGQQVTLSCSPISGHRSVSWYQQTPGQGLQFLFEYFSETQRNKGNFPGRFSGRQFSNSRSEMNVSTLELGDSALYLCASSWTSGKYNEQFFGPGTRLTVL.

This rearrangement joins TRBV6-6 to TRBJ2-5; TRBD2 matches at 14 bases. Germline values: CDR1 MNHNY, CDR2 SVGAGI (reference sequence). V shed 2 bases and J 1 base; nucleotides not matched to a gene: 0. The CDR3 spans 16 residues. CDR3 residues: CASSYGTSGGQETQYF. The CDR3 DNA is TGTGCCAGCAGTTACGGGACTAGCGGGGGCCAAGAGACCCAGTACTTC.

The chain couples TRBV27 to TRBJ2-5; D may be TRBD1 or TRBD2 (5 bases each). Germline V gene lookup returns CDR1 MNHEY and CDR2 SMNVEV (reference sequence). There are 14 residues in the CDR3. Deletions cut 5 bases from V and 1 base from J, with 11 bases between. Written as DNA, the CDR3 is TGTGCCAGCAGTATGGGACGTTTCCAAGAGACCCAGTACTTC. The encoded protein is CASSMGRFQETQYF.

The chain uses TRBV19 and TRBJ2-7; D is ambiguous. The CDR3 loop spans 14 amino acids. Germline V gives CDR1 LNHDA, CDR2 SQIVND (reference sequence). The V end was cut by 5 bases, the J end by 6 bases, with 17 bases between. The CDR3 DNA sequence: TGTGCCAGTAGTCCCCATCAAAACCCGCGCGAGCAGTACTTC. It encodes CASSPHQNPREQYF.

The chain recombines TRBV7-2 with TRBJ1-2; D unclear. V dropped 4 bases and J dropped 8 bases, with 14 bases sitting between them. This CDR3 spans 13 amino acids. Looked up from germline, CDR1 is SGHTA and CDR2 is FQGNSA. This chain's CDR3 is CASSSTPGQGYTF. The CDR3 nucleotides read TGTGCCAGCAGCTCAACGCCGGGCCAAGGCTACACCTTC. The full variable domain, completed using reference TRBV7-2 and TRBJ1-2, is GAGVSQSPSNKVTEKGKDVELRCDPISGHTALYWYRQSLGQGLEFLIYFQGNSAPDKSGLPSDRFSAERTGGSVSTLTIQRTQQEDSAVYLCASSSTPGQGYTFGSGTRLTVV.